What follows are 2 T cell receptor beta chains derived from one specimen sequenced in a study of cytomegalovirus exposure and HLA in healthy donors. The PCR employed 60 Vbeta primers together with 13 Jbeta primers. This table comes from immunoSEQ multiplex PCR, and its TCRdb copy is limited to in-frame clones, with some not included. The sample has about 90,000 clones; approximately 71% are singletons. The sample consisted of PBMCs. The receptors were gathered from a woman younger than 30 in good health and CMV-seropositive.

In this sample, this clone turned up a few times. The rearrangement links TRBV5-6 to TRBJ2-7, with D possibly matching TRBD1 (5 bases). Per the germline V gene, CDR1 is SGHDT and CDR2 is YYEEEE. CDR3 length: 13 residues. Trimming took off 0 bases at V and 6 bases at J, with 10 bases between the two ends. Written as DNA, the CDR3 is TGTGCCAGCAGCTTGGTGACAGTTTCCGAGCAGTACTTC. Protein product: CASSLVTVSEQYF.

A few counts support this clone. This chain connects TRBV2 to TRBJ1-4; 10 bases are a match to TRBD1. With 6 bases clipped from V and 8 bases from J, the junction kept 0 bases outside the gene matches. The CDR3 covers 12 residues. The germline CDR1 and CDR2 sequences are SNHLY and FYNNEI. This chain's CDR3 is CASRGQGEKLFF. CDR3 nucleotides: TGTGCCAGCAGGGGACAGGGGGAAAAACTGTTTTTT.